The 32 T cell receptor beta chains below all came from one sample that was sequenced in a study of cytomegalovirus exposure and HLA in healthy donors. The PCR ran on 60 Vbeta and 13 Jbeta primers. Measured with immunoSEQ multiplex PCR; TCRdb has only the in-frame clones, and not every one. The sample includes about 210,000 clones. The specimen was PBMCs. These receptors originate from a woman aged 30 to 39 in good health and CMV-seropositive.

The chain is built from TRBV2 and TRBJ1-2, with 7 nucleotides matching TRBD1. After removal of 5 bases from V and 12 bases from J, the junction contained 9 bases not matched to a gene. Germline CDR1 and CDR2: SNHLY and FYNNEI. The CDR3 contains 12 residues. The CDR3 DNA is TGTGCCAGCAGTTACTCGACAGGGCGCCACACCTTC. Protein: CASSYSTGRHTF.

The chain links TRBV7-6 to TRBJ2-3; 8 positions agree with TRBD2. Germline loops: CDR1 SGHVS, CDR2 FNYEAQ. The CDR3 consists of 15 residues. Germline trimming cut 9 bases from V and 2 bases from J; bases unmatched to any gene: 10. The CDR3 bases are TGTGCCAGTACCCGGAGCGGGGGTGTCACAGATACGCAGTATTTT. Translated, it gives CASTRSGGVTDTQYF.

The rearrangement uses TRBV7-2 and TRBJ1-3; D perhaps matches TRBD1 (6 bases). CDR3 length: 14 residues. CDR1 SGHTA and CDR2 FQGNSA come from the germline V gene. V lost 6 bases and J lost 4, with 13 bases in between. The CDR3 bases are TGTGCCAGCAGATCAGGGGTGGGCGGAAACACCATATATTTT. Translation: CASRSGVGGNTIYF.

The chain employs TRBV5-1 and TRBJ2-5, with a tentative D call TRBD2 (5 bases). Germline lookup yields CDR1 SGHRS and CDR2 YFSETQ. The CDR3 covers 15 residues. Trimming cost V 3 bases and J 5 bases, with 17 bases left between them. The CDR3 region has the DNA TGCGCCAGCAGCTCAGGAGATAAAAGAGGGGAGACCCAGTACTTC. Protein sequence: CASSSGDKRGETQYF.

The genes are TRBV7-7 and TRBJ2-1; D might be TRBD2 (6 bases). From germline, CDR1 is SSHAT and CDR2 FNYEAQ (reference sequence). The CDR3 sequence is 15 residues long. V was pared by 1 base and J by 2 bases, with 9 bases between. In nucleotides, the CDR3 is TGTGCCAGCAGCTTAGGGGGGGAGCCCTACAATGAGCAGTTCTTC. Protein product: CASSLGGEPYNEQFF.

The rearrangement uses TRBV4-3 and TRBJ2-2; 8 bases are a match to TRBD2. The length of the CDR3 is 17 residues. Germline CDR1 reads LGHNA; CDR2 reads YSLEER. V gave up 0 bases and J gave up 5 bases; unmatched junction bases: 8. CDR3 in amino acids: CASSQDAGTRRTGELFF. The CDR3 DNA reads as TGCGCCAGCAGCCAAGATGCCGGGACTAGAAGGACCGGGGAGCTGTTTTTT.

The rearrangement joins TRBV25-1 to TRBJ1-3, with a weak D call TRBD1 (5 bases). Trimming took off 8 bases at V and 2 bases at J, with 10 bases between the two ends. CDR1 and CDR2 (germline): MGHDK, SYGVNS. The CDR3 has 13 residues. The CDR3 region is CASAAGPGNTIYF. The CDR3 coding sequence is TGTGCCAGCGCAGCGGGGCCTGGAAACACCATATATTTT.

The rearrangement links TRBV2 to TRBJ1-1; TRBD1 might be the D (6 bases). Germline values: CDR1 SNHLY, CDR2 FYNNEI. The CDR3 is 14 amino acids. The V and J ends lost 8 bases and 4 bases respectively, with 17 bases between them. The CDR3 DNA reads as TGTGCCAGCGATTTACAGGGTTCGGGCACTGAAGCTTTCTTT. Translated, it gives CASDLQGSGTEAFF.

About this clone itself: This specimen includes other DNA sequences encoding the same CDR3. The V and J genes are TRBV19 and TRBJ2-3; possible D gene TRBD1, 6 bases. V shed 6 bases and J shed 2 bases, with 12 bases lying between them. CDR1 is LNHDA and CDR2 is SQIVND in the germline V gene (reference sequence). This CDR3 comprises 14 residues. CDR3 DNA: TGTGCCAGTAGCCCCAGGGGCCACACAGATACGCAGTATTTT. This encodes CASSPRGHTDTQYF.

This chain connects TRBV7-2 to TRBJ2-7; D possibly corresponds to TRBD2 (6 bases). Germline CDR1 and CDR2: SGHTA and FQGNSA. This CDR3 is 18 amino acids long. The V gene lost 5 bases and the J gene lost 1 base, with 24 bases spanning the gap. The DNA for the CDR3 is TGTGCCAGCAGCACACGCTCCCGGGACTCGGATACTTCCTACGAGCAGTACTTC. It is translated as CASSTRSRDSDTSYEQYF.

The chain links TRBV2 to TRBJ2-7; TRBD1 aligns across 7 bases. Trimming cost V 0 bases and J 5 bases; bases outside gene matches: 13. CDR1 SNHLY and CDR2 FYNNEI come from the germline V gene. The CDR3 contains 17 residues. CDR3 in amino acids: CASSEAPYVDRLDEQYF. The CDR3 DNA follows: TGTGCCAGCAGTGAAGCGCCATACGTGGACAGGTTGGACGAGCAGTACTTC.

The chain employs TRBV18 and TRBJ2-1, with TRBD1 matching over 7 bases. V shed 2 bases and J 8 bases; nucleotides not matched to a gene: 12. CDR1 KGHSH and CDR2 LQKENI come from the germline V gene. This CDR3 has 16 residues. The CDR3 sequence is CASSPRTGSKGDEQFF. CDR3 nucleotides: TGTGCCAGCTCACCAAGGACAGGTTCAAAGGGGGATGAGCAGTTCTTC.

Here the CDR3 reads CAGGERTYGYTF. The CDR3 DNA is TGTGCCGGGGGGGAACGGACCTATGGCTACACCTTC. The chain carries TRBV13 and TRBJ1-2; D perhaps matches TRBD1 (5 bases). Germline CDR1 PRHDT, CDR2 FYEKMQ (reference sequence). Deletions cut 11 bases from V and 4 bases from J, with 14 bases between. The CDR3 contains 12 residues.

The chain links TRBV6-5 to TRBJ1-1; tentative D call: TRBD1 (5 bases). V lost 2 bases and J lost 4, with 8 bases in between. Per germline, CDR1 MNHEY and CDR2 SVGAGI. CDR3 length equals 13 residues. The CDR3 DNA reads TGTGCCAGCAGTTACAGGGGTACCACTGAAGCTTTCTTT. Its protein is CASSYRGTTEAFF.

The rearrangement links TRBV5-6 to TRBJ1-1; D unclear. Germline CDR1 is SGHDT and CDR2 is YYEEEE. This CDR3 has 14 amino acids. Trimming took 0 bases from V and 0 from J, leaving 6 bases between them. CDR3 amino acids: CASSLVQVNTEAFF. CDR3 sequence (DNA): TGTGCCAGCAGCTTGGTTCAGGTGAACACTGAAGCTTTCTTT.

CDR3 loop: CASSLEVGGPGNTQYF. In DNA form, the CDR3 reads TGTGCCAGCAGCTTGGAGGTGGGGGGACCTGGAAATACGCAGTATTTT. The chain employs TRBV7-9 and TRBJ2-3; a weak D match, TRBD2 (6 bases). The germline V and J ends were trimmed by 3 bases and 7 bases, with 20 bases remaining between them. This CDR3 has 16 residues. Germline CDR1 SEHNR, CDR2 FQNEAQ (reference sequence).

The gene calls are TRBV10-3 and TRBJ2-7; TRBD2 matches at 10 bases. V shed 5 bases and J 1 base; nucleotides not matched to a gene: 5. Germline CDR1 is ENHRY and CDR2 is SYGVKD. The length of the CDR3 is 15 residues. CDR3 sequence (DNA): TGTGCCATCAGTTCTCCGGGACTAGCGTCCTACGAGCAGTACTTC. It yields the protein CAISSPGLASYEQYF.

The chain links TRBV5-1 to TRBJ2-1; 9 nucleotides match TRBD1. The CDR3 runs 15 residues. Germline V lookup: CDR1 SGHRS, CDR2 YFSETQ. The junction had 9 bases not matched to a gene; V was cut back by 5 bases and J by 6 bases. The CDR3 is CASRFRDRAGNEQFF. The CDR3 DNA reads as TGCGCCAGCAGATTCCGGGACAGGGCCGGCAATGAGCAGTTCTTC.

The CDR3 protein is CASSLIGGISDTQYF. In DNA form, the CDR3 reads TGTGCCAGCAGTTTAATCGGGGGGATATCGGATACGCAGTATTTT. The chain is built from TRBV28 and TRBJ2-3; 7 nucleotides match TRBD2. CDR3 size: 15 residues. Germline V gene sequence: CDR1 MDHEN, CDR2 SYDVKM. V shed 2 bases, J shed 6 bases, and the junction held 8 bases outside the gene matches.

The rearrangement uses TRBV6-6 and TRBJ2-7, with a tentative D call TRBD1 (7 bases). V was clipped by 5 bases and J by 5 bases, with 22 bases between them. This CDR3 spans 16 amino acids. Germline values: CDR1 MNHNY, CDR2 SVGAGI (reference sequence). The CDR3 DNA follows: TGTGCCAGCAGTCAATACAGGGGACCGGCGGGACACGAGCAGTACTTC. It translates to CASSQYRGPAGHEQYF.

J is TRBJ1-5 and V is TRBV9; no clear D gene. The length of the CDR3 is 14 residues. Germline CDR1 reads SGDLS; CDR2 reads YYNGEE. V gave up 0 bases and J gave up 6 bases, with 10 bases separating them. In DNA form, the CDR3 reads TGTGCCAGCAGCGTAGATCTGTCGGGTCAGCCCCAGCATTTT. This gives the protein CASSVDLSGQPQHF.

The chain is built from TRBV5-1 and TRBJ1-5; possible D gene TRBD1, 6 bases. Germline-derived CDR1 and CDR2 are SGHRS and YFSETQ. The CDR3 has 14 residues. Trimming cost V 3 bases and J 5 bases, with 12 bases left between them. The DNA of the CDR3 is TGCGCCAGCAGCTCCGGGACACCAGATCAGCCCCAGCATTTT. This encodes CASSSGTPDQPQHF.

The rearrangement links TRBV28 to TRBJ1-2, with 9 bases aligning to TRBD1. Germline CDR1 and CDR2: MDHEN and SYDVKM. The V gene end was trimmed by 6 bases and the J gene end by 3 bases; junction bases not matched to a gene: 11. The CDR3 contains 16 residues. CDR3 DNA: TGTGCCAGCAGACCCTCCGGGACAGGGAGGTACTATGGCTACACCTTC. It translates to CASRPSGTGRYYGYTF.

Notes on this clone: A read error may produce the germline difference seen at one junction end. The sample holds other DNA sequences that translate to the same CDR3. The chain joins TRBV9 to TRBJ1-3; the match to TRBD1 covers 7 bases. The germline CDR1 and CDR2 sequences are SGDLS and YYNGEE. CDR3 size: 17 residues. As DNA, the CDR3 is TGCGCCAGCAGCGTAGGAACAGGGGCCTTCTCTGGAAACACCATATATTTT. This encodes CASSVGTGAFSGNTIYF.

The chain couples TRBV27 to TRBJ2-2, with 10 bases aligning to TRBD2. V shed 2 bases, J shed 2 bases, and the junction held 2 bases outside the gene matches. The CDR3 is made up of 16 amino acids. The germline gives CDR1 MNHEY, CDR2 SMNVEV (reference sequence). The CDR3 spells CASSLPSGGNTGELFF. The CDR3 nucleotides are TGTGCCAGCAGTTTACCTAGCGGGGGCAACACCGGGGAGCTGTTTTTT.

The chain is built from TRBV29-1 and TRBJ2-1; a possible D gene is TRBD2 (7 bases). The germline V and J ends were trimmed by 2 bases and 2 bases, with 13 bases remaining between them. There are 15 residues in the CDR3. Germline loops: CDR1 SQVTM, CDR2 ANQGSEA. In nucleotides, the CDR3 is TGCAGCGTTGAAAAGGGGGGGAGAGCCTACAATGAGCAGTTCTTC. This gives the protein CSVEKGGRAYNEQFF.

V and J are TRBV14 and TRBJ2-7; 9 nucleotides agree with TRBD1. CDR1 and CDR2 (germline): SGHDN, FVKESK. CDR3 length equals 15 residues. V shed 4 bases, J shed 7 bases, and the junction held 11 bases outside the gene matches. This CDR3 is CASSPRDRVVGEQYF. DNA of the CDR3: TGTGCCAGCAGCCCAAGGGACAGGGTGGTTGGTGAGCAGTACTTC.

The V gene is TRBV5-4, the J gene TRBJ1-2; D may be TRBD1 (5 bases). This CDR3 is built from 14 residues. Germline loops: CDR1 SGHNT, CDR2 YYREEE (reference sequence). V lost 4 bases, J lost 1 base, and 11 bases lay in between. The CDR3 DNA reads as TGTGCCAGCAGCACACAGGACTATAACTATGGCTACACCTTC. Translation gives CASSTQDYNYGYTF.

Here the CDR3 DNA reads TGCGCCAGCAGGGTCGGGACAGGGGGTCACGAGCAGTACTTC. It yields the protein CASRVGTGGHEQYF. The chain couples TRBV5-1 to TRBJ2-7; the match to TRBD1 covers 11 bases. Per germline, CDR1 SGHRS and CDR2 YFSETQ. This CDR3 has 14 amino acids. J was trimmed by 5 bases and V by 5 bases; bases with no gene match: 6.

This chain joins TRBV5-1 and TRBJ1-2; the D gene is possibly TRBD1 (5 bases). The CDR3 loop spans 14 amino acids. V lost 3 bases and J 7 bases, leaving 16 bases between the germline ends. The germline V gene has CDR1 SGHRS and CDR2 YFSETQ. CDR3 sequence: CASSSGQGYSGYTF. CDR3 nucleotides: TGCGCCAGCAGCTCCGGCCAGGGATATTCTGGCTACACCTTC. The full variable domain, in which reference TRBV5-1 and TRBJ1-2 provide the parts outside the CDR3, is KAGVTQTPRYLIKTRGQQVTLSCSPISGHRSVSWYQQTPGQGLQFLFEYFSETQRNKGNFPGRFSGRQFSNSRSEMNVSTLELGDSALYLCASSSGQGYSGYTFGSGTRLTVV.

This chain joins TRBV18 and TRBJ2-2, with 9 bases identical to TRBD2. The CDR3 contains 16 residues. Trimming removed 3 bases from V and 4 bases from J; junction bases left unmatched: 6. CDR1 KGHSH and CDR2 LQKENI come from the germline V gene. CDR3 protein: CASSPTGTSITGELFF. Here the CDR3 DNA reads TGTGCCAGCTCACCCACCGGGACTAGCATCACCGGGGAGCTGTTTTTT.

This chain links TRBV5-1 with TRBJ1-4; D not resolved. Germline loops: CDR1 SGHRS, CDR2 YFSETQ. This CDR3 contains 14 residues. V lost 5 bases and J lost 6, with 14 bases in between. The CDR3 is CASSTGDADEKLFF. CDR3 nucleotides: TGCGCCAGCAGTACCGGAGATGCCGATGAAAAACTGTTTTTT.